The present entry profiles one T cell receptor (beta chain) with its context. Antigen unknown. The V gene end was trimmed by 1 base and the J gene end by 6 bases; junction bases not matched to a gene: 4. CDR1 and CDR2 (germline): SGHVS, FNYEAQ. The length of the CDR3 is 14 residues. Each CDR3 protein is one row after TCRdb ran MiXCR on the 5' RACE reads. This sample has approximately 600,000 distinct CDR3 sequences, with just over 7% found just once. The data originate from a study of identical twins. Study conclusions and caveats: Recombination models fit unrelated individuals' TCR alpha sharing but underestimated twins'. Those out-of-frame alpha sequences shared by twins showed an excess of low generation probability.

This same sample was also part of a study on yellow fever vaccine responses in identical twins. That paper states: Reported findings indicate that twins' vaccine T cell responses seemed partially convergent, partially personalized.

This sequence joins TRBV7-6 and TRBJ1-2; 8 bases are shared with TRBD1. This TCR came from a woman aged 18-35 years in good health. What was sequenced was PBMCs. CDR3 sequence (DNA): TGTGCCAGCAGCTTAGGGGACAGGCGAAATGGCTACACCTTC. This translates into CASSLGDRRNGYTF.